This TCR beta chain derives from a study of T-cell memory formation after mild COVID-19. Study findings and constraints: Clones from the second wave (peaking day 37) had unconfirmed SARS-CoV-2 specificity. Clones that contracted from day 15 to 85 were balanced CD4/CD8, while later expanders leaned CD4+.

The CDR3 spans 17 residues. CDR1 is LGHDT, CDR2 YNNKEL, per germline (reference sequence). Trimming removed 0 bases from V and 5 bases from J; junction bases left unmatched: 6. 5'RACE with constant-segment primers built TCRalpha and TCRbeta cDNA libraries with UMIs. Using its own MiXCR run on the 5' RACE reads, TCRdb lists one record per CDR3 protein. Of about 200,000 distinct CDR3 sequences listed, roughly 10% were seen once; the top ten hold around 3.3%. This clonotype was observed a handful of times. Its specificity is not known. V and J are TRBV3-1 and TRBJ2-6, with 8 bases that match TRBD1. This sequence was found in a man aged 18-30 years who had mild COVID-19 (a few samples of this study predate the infection). Cell type and time point are not known. The sample consisted of PBMCs or a T cell subset sorted from them (not recorded which). DNA of the CDR3: TGTGCCAGCAGCCAAGAAAACGGACAGGGCTGGGCCAACGTCCTGACTTTC. It yields the protein CASSQENGQGWANVLTF. Together with reference TRBV3-1 and TRBJ2-6, the CDR3 gives the full variable domain: DTAVSQTPKYLVTQMGNDKSIKCEQNLGHDTMYWYKQDSKKFLKIMFSYNNKELIINETVPNRFSPKSPDKAHLNLHINSLELGDSAVYFCASSQENGQGWANVLTFGAGSRLTVL.